This T cell receptor (beta chain) stems from a study of T cells in Graves' hyperthyroidism and ophthalmopathy. TCR beta CDR3 region amplification was performed from RNA transcripts. Researchers ran a first-round RT-PCR on the TCR CDR3 using the HTBI primer set. MiXCR was run by TCRdb on the multiplex PCR reads, yielding one entry per CDR3 protein. Of some 510,000 distinct CDR3 sequences listed, less than 25% were seen once; the top ten hold about 26%. This clonotype was observed many times. Sequencing was carried out using blood. This sequence was found in a man younger than 35 with Graves' hyperthyroidism.

This CDR3 is CASSYSGLTNTEAFF. CDR3 bases: TGTGCCAGCAGTTACTCGGGACTGACGAACACTGAAGCTTTCTTT. The chain combines TRBV6-5 with TRBJ1-1, with D possibly TRBD1 on 5 matching bases. V dropped 0 bases and J dropped 1 base, with 9 bases sitting between them. Germline V gene lookup returns CDR1 MNHEY and CDR2 SVGAGI. This CDR3 is built from 15 residues.